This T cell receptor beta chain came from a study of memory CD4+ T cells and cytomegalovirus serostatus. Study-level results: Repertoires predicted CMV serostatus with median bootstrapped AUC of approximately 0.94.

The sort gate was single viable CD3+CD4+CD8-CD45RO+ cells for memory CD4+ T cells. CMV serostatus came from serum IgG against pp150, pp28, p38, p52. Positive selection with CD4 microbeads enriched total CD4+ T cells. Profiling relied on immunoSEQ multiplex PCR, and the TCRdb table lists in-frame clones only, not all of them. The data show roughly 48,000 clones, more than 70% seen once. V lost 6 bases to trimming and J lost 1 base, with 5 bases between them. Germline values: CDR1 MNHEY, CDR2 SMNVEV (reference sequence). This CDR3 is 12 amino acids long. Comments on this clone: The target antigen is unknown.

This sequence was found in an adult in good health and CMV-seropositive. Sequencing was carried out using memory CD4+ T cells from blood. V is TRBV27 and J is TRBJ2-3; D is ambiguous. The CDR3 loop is CASSPRTDTQYF. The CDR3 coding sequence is TGTGCCAGCAGCCCACGCACAGATACGCAGTATTTT.